Described below is a single TCR beta chain sequence and its context. Its specificity is not known. TCRdb's table, derived via immunoSEQ multiplex PCR, lists solely in-frame clones and lacks some. The top ten clones hold 1.3% of a sample with some 80,000 clones, approximately 96% of them seen once. The donors formed part of the approximately 120-subject validation cohort, distinct from the roughly 730-subject first cohort. The data belong to a study of cytomegalovirus exposure and HLA in healthy donors. V was trimmed by 2 bases and J by 7 bases, leaving 23 bases between them. Germline V gives CDR1 SGHTA, CDR2 FQGNSA. This CDR3 comprises 17 residues. Study-wide results and limits: Confirmation was obtained in vitro that three CMV-associated chains are specific for CMV antigens. Despite most TCR sequences being rare, some public TCRs occurred in many donors. Cytomegalovirus-associated TCR beta chains were listed, numbering 164.

The origin of this receptor is a woman younger than 35 in good health and CMV-seronegative. The sample consisted of PBMCs. V gene TRBV7-2 combines with J gene TRBJ1-2; no firm D call. As DNA, the CDR3 is TGTGCCAGCAGCTTACCCCCCCGGTCCAGGACTGAGAGTGGCTACACCTTC. It translates to CASSLPPRSRTESGYTF.